A selection of T cell receptor beta chains follows, all from one sample in a study of T-cell memory formation after mild COVID-19. TCRdb re-called the 5' RACE reads through MiXCR, storing one row per CDR3 protein. The top ten clones hold 13% of a sample with some 410,000 distinct CDR3 sequences, 20% to 30% of them seen once. Sequencing used PBMCs or a T cell subset sorted from them (not recorded which). These receptors came from an adult woman who had mild COVID-19 (a few samples of this study predate the infection). Cell type and time point are not known. CDR3s leave out the opening cysteine and the closing phenylalanine or tryptophan. The order of the fields is V gene, J gene, CDR3 protein.

>TRBV18|TRBJ2-6
ASSPGSGANVLT
>TRBV29-1|TRBJ1-1
SGTINTEAF
>TRBV11-2|TRBJ1-4
ASSLEGGPPHNEKLF
>TRBV6-2/TRBV6-3|TRBJ1-3
ASRTTRNTIY
>TRBV5-1|TRBJ2-5
ASSPILFGGRRQTQY
>TRBV4-1|TRBJ1-1
ASSQGYVGPTEAF
>TRBV7-9|TRBJ2-3
ASSHWLGDTDTQY
>TRBV29-1|TRBJ2-1
SVVDLQWLSSYNEQF
>TRBV20-1|TRBJ1-1
SAREGSTEAF
>TRBV12-3/TRBV12-4|TRBJ1-2
ASSYSPGGVLLPVNYGYT
>TRBV20-1|TRBJ1-3
SARTVGNTIY
>TRBV5-1|TRBJ1-1
ASSNPGSPEAF
>TRBV6-6|TRBJ1-4
ASSPGQRTANEKLF
>TRBV4-2|TRBJ1-2
ASSQERGTGHGYT
>TRBV20-1|TRBJ1-2
SARGTEYGYT
>TRBV20-1|TRBJ2-3
SARALARDTQY
>TRBV6-2/TRBV6-3|TRBJ1-3
ASSYGSGNTIY
>TRBV7-2|TRBJ2-7
ASSLGPGGPYEQY
>TRBV7-9|TRBJ2-5
ASSSTGGETQY
>TRBV20-1|TRBJ2-7
SARDGGVGEQY
>TRBV5-1|TRBJ1-1
ASSLGQGWAEAF
>TRBV5-1|TRBJ1-1
ASSLVDSLNTEAF
>TRBV5-1|TRBJ2-7
ASSWRDGAMGEQY
>TRBV29-1|TRBJ2-1
SVEQFRGGSSYNEQF
>TRBV20-1|TRBJ2-5
SALTRIETQY
>TRBV18|TRBJ2-1
ASSPEYNAEQF
>TRBV20-1|TRBJ1-1
SALQGARTEAF
>TRBV2|TRBJ1-5
ASKGGAIDNQPQH
>TRBV5-1|TRBJ1-1
ASSWANGGTEAF
>TRBV7-2|TRBJ1-3
ASSWDDSSGNTIY
>TRBV18|TRBJ2-1
ASSPRTGHNEQF
>TRBV7-2|TRBJ2-3
ASSLAPLAGGRTDTQY
>TRBV5-4|TRBJ2-6
ASRASGANVLT
>TRBV3-1|TRBJ2-7
ASSQIRRGQIYEQY
>TRBV5-6|TRBJ1-6
ASSLDRAWDSPLH
>TRBV7-9|TRBJ2-3
ASSFSGSTDTQY
>TRBV7-9|TRBJ2-1
ASSKQGAIYNEQF
>TRBV18|TRBJ1-2
ASSPAGPQRYGYT
>TRBV7-8|TRBJ1-5
ARYGRNENHQPQH
>TRBV4-2|TRBJ2-3
ASSQEERGGHDTQY
>TRBV7-6|TRBJ2-3
ASSSTGRGSTDTQY
>TRBV6-5|TRBJ2-5
ASSYLRTQY
>TRBV11-2|TRBJ2-1
ASSLVAGEVSAYTEQF
>TRBV27|TRBJ2-1
ASSMSSYNEQF